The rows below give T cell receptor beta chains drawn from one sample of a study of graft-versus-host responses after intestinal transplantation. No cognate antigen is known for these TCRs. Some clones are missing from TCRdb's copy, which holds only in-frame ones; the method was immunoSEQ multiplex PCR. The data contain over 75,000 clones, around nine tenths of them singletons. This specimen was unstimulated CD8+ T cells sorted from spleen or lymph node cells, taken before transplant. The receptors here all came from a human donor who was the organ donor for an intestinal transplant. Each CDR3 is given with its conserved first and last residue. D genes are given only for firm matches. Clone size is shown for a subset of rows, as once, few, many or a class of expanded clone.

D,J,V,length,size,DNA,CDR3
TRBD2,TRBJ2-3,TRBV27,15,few,TGTGCCAGCAGTTTGTCGGTAGCGGGGGGTTCTACGCAGTATTTT,CASSLSVAGGSTQYF
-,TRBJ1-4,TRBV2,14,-,TGTGCCAGCAGTGAACAGGCCGTGAATGAAAAACTGTTTTTT,CASSEQAVNEKLFF
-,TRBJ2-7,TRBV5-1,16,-,TGCGCCAGCAGCTTGGGGGTTGATTCAGGGAGGCCCCAGCAGTACTTC,CASSLGVDSGRPQQYF
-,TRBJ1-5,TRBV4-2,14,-,TGTGCCAGCAGCCCGCGCACGGGCAATCAGCCCCAGCATTTT,CASSPRTGNQPQHF
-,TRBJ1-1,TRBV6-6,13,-,TGTGCCAGCTGGTCAGGGAAAACTGATGAAGCTTTCTTT,CASWSGKTDEAFF
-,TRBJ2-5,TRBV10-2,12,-,TGCGCCAGCAGTGAGTGGGGTGAGACCCAGTACTTC,CASSEWGETQYF
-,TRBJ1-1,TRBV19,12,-,TGTGCCAGTAGTATAACGGGGGGAGAAGCTTTCTTT,CASSITGGEAFF
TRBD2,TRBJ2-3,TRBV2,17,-,TGTGCCAGCGAAGGACTAGCGGGGAAGTTAAGCACAGATACGCAGTATTTT,CASEGLAGKLSTDTQYF
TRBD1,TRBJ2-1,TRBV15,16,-,TGTGCCACCAGCGGTGACCGGGACAGGGTGTACAATGAGCAGTTCTTC,CATSGDRDRVYNEQFF
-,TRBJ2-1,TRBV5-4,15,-,TGTGCCAGCAGCTTGGACGCCGTCCCCTACAATGAGCAGTTCTTC,CASSLDAVPYNEQFF
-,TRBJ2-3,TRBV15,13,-,TGTGCCACCACCCAGCTTTCCACAGATACGCAGTATTTT,CATTQLSTDTQYF
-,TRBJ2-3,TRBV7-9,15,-,TGTGCCAGCAGCTTACGAGGGGACCTCACAGATACGCAGTATTTT,CASSLRGDLTDTQYF
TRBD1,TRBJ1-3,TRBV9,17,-,TGTGCCAGCAGCGTAGATGGCAGGGGGAACTCTGGAAACACCATATATTTT,CASSVDGRGNSGNTIYF
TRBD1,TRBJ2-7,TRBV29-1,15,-,TGCAGCGTTGGGGGACAGGGGGCCAAATTCTACGAGCAGTACTTC,CSVGGQGAKFYEQYF
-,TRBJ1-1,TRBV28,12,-,TGTGCCAGCCGAGCAGGGATCACTGAAGCTTTCTTT,CASRAGITEAFF
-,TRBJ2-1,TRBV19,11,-,TGTGCCAGTGGGTATTTCAATGAGCAGTTCTTC,CASGYFNEQFF
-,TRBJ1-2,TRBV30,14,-,TGTGCCTGGTCCCCCGGGGGAATCACCTATGGCTACACCTTC,CAWSPGGITYGYTF
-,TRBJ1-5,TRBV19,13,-,TGTGCCAGTAGAGAGAGTAGCAATCAGCCCCAGCATTTT,CASRESSNQPQHF
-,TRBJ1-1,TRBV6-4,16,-,TGTGCCAGCAGTGACCCCGTGGAGGTCAAGAACACTGAAGCTTTCTTT,CASSDPVEVKNTEAFF
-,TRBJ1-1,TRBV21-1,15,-,TGTGCCAGCAGCAAATATAGGGAGGCGAACACTGAAGCTTTCTTT,CASSKYREANTEAFF
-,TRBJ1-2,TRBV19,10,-,TGTGCCAGTAGTAACTATGGCTACACCTTC,CASSNYGYTF
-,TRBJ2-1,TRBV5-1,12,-,TGCGCCAGCAGCTTCACCTCGGATGAGCAGTTCTTC,CASSFTSDEQFF
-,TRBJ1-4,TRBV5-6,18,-,TGTGCCAGCAGCTTTTGGTGGACAGACGTTGCAACTAATGAAAAACTGTTTTTT,CASSFWWTDVATNEKLFF
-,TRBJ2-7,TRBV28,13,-,TGTGCCAGCAATAGGGGGGAGGGTTACGAGCAGTACTTC,CASNRGEGYEQYF
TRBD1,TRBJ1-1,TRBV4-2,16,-,TGTGCCAGCAGCCAAGACGGGGGGGCAGGGGGCACTGAAGCTTTCTTT,CASSQDGGAGGTEAFF
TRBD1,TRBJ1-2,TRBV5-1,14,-,TGCGCCAGCAGCTCGGGACAGCTAAACTATGGCTACACCTTC,CASSSGQLNYGYTF
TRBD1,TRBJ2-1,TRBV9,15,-,TGTGCCAGCAGCGGGACAGGGGCACTTGTCAATGAGCAGTTCTTC,CASSGTGALVNEQFF
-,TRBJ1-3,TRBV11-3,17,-,TGTGCCAGCAGCCTACCCCCCCCTCGCGGATTTGGAAACACCATATATTTT,CASSLPPPRGFGNTIYF
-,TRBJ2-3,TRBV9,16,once,TGTGCCAGCAGCGTAGGGGGTAGTTATCCCACAGATACGCAGTATTTT,CASSVGGSYPTDTQYF
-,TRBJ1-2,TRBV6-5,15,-,TGTGCCAGCAGTTACTCACCCTCGAGGGTCAATGGCTACACCTTC,CASSYSPSRVNGYTF
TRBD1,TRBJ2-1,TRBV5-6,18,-,TGTGCCAGCAGCTGCAAACCTACCTGGGACAGGGGGCTGTATGAGCAGTTCTTC,CASSCKPTWDRGLYEQFF
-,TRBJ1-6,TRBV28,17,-,TGTGCCAGCAGTTTGGGACTTGGGCAAATTTATTATTCACCCCTCCACTTT,CASSLGLGQIYYSPLHF
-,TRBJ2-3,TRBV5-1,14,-,TGCGCCAGCAGCTTGGAGGTTAGCACAGATACGCAGTATTTT,CASSLEVSTDTQYF
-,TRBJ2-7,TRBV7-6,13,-,TGTGCCAGCAGTATGGGGTCTACCTACGAGCAGTACTTC,CASSMGSTYEQYF
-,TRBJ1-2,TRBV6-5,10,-,TGTGCCAGCAGTTACAGGGGCTACACCTTC,CASSYRGYTF
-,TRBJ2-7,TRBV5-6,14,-,TGTGCCAGCAGCTTGGGGAGGTATTTCTACGAGCAGTACTTC,CASSLGRYFYEQYF
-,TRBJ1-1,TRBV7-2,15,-,TGTGCCAGCAGCGCCATGAAAATCTTGAACACTGAAGCTTTCTTT,CASSAMKILNTEAFF
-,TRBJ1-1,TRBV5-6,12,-,TGTGCCAGCAGCTTGCCAGACACTGAAGCTTTCTTT,CASSLPDTEAFF
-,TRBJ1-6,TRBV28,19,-,TGTGCCAGCAGTCCCCCCCGACAGCGATTGGGGTCCTATAATTCACCCCTCCACTTT,CASSPPRQRLGSYNSPLHF
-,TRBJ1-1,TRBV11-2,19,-,TGTGCCAGCAGCTCAACCCTGGGAGTTGCAGGGGTGGTGAACACTGAAGCTTTCTTT,CASSSTLGVAGVVNTEAFF
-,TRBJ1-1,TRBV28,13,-,TGTGCCAGCCGGGAGGTGGGGAACACTGAAGCTTTCTTT,CASREVGNTEAFF